This T cell receptor (beta chain) was captured by sequencing in a study of somatic mutations in cytotoxic T cells in rheumatoid arthritis. As for the study in general: Peripheral blood samples of more than 25 ml EDTA were taken from patients directly after diagnosis and before treatment. Flow cytometric sorting isolated some V beta antibody-stained T-cell populations at nearly 100% purity, and among them were V beta1+ cells that underwent TCRB sequencing.

Measured with immunoSEQ multiplex PCR; TCRdb has only the in-frame clones, and not every one. This sample carries roughly 30,000 clones, around 86% of them seen once, and the ten largest clones take 7.5% to 10%. Using positive magnetic bead selection on an AutoMACS, CD4+ and CD8+ cells were isolated, after which their purity was checked by flow cytometry. In this sample, this clone turned up once. The V and J ends lost 5 bases and 8 bases, in that order; junction bases with no gene match: 6. CDR1 MGHDK and CDR2 SYGVNS come from the germline V gene. CDR3 size: 14 residues. The clonotype originates from an adult with rheumatoid arthritis. The gene calls are TRBV25-1 and TRBJ1-4, with 9 positions matching TRBD1. The material sequenced was CD8+ T cells sorted from blood. The CDR3 DNA sequence: TGTGCCAGCAGTACACAGGGGGCAGGGGAAAAACTGTTTTTT. Protein product: CASSTQGAGEKLFF.